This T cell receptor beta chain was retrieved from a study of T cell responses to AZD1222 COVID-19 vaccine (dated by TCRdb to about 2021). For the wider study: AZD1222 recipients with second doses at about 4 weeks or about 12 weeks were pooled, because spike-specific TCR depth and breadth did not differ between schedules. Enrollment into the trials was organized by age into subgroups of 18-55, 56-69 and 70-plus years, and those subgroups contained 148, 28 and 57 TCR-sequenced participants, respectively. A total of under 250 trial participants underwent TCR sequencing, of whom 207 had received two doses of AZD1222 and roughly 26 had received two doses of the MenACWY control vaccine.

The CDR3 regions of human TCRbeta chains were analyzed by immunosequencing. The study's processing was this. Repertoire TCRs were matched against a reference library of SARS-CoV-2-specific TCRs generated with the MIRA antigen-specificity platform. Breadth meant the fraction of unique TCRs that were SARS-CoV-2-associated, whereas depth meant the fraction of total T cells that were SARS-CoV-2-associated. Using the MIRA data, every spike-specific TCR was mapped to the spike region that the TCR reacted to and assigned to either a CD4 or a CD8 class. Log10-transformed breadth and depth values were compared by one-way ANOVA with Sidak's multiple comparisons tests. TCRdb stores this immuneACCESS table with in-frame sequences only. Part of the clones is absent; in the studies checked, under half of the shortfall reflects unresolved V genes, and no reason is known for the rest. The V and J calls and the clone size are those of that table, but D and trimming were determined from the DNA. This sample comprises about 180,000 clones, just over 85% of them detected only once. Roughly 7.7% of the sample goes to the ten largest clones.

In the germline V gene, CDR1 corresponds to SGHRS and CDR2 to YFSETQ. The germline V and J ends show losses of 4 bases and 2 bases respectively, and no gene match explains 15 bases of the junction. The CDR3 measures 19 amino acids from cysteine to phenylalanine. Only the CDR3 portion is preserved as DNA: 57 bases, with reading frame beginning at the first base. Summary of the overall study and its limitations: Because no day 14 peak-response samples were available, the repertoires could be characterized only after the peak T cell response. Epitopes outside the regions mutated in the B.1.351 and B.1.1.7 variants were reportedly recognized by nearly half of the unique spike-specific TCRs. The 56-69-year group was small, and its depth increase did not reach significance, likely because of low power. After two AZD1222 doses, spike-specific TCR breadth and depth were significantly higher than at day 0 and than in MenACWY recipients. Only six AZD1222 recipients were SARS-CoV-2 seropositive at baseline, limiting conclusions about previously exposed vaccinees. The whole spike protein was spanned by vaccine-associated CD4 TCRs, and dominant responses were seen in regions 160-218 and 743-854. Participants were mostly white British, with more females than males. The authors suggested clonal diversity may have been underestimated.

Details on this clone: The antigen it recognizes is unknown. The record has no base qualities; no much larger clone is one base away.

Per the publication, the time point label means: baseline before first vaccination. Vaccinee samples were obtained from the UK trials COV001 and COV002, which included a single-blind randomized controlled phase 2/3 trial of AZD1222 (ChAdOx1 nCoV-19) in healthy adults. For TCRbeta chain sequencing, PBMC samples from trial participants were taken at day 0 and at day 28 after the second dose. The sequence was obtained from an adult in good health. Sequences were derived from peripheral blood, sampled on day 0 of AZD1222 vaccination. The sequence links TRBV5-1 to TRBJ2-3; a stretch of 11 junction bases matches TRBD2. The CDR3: CASSRGASGGRPPTDTQYF. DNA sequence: TGCGCCAGCAGCCGGGGCGCTAGCGGGGGGCGACCTCCCACAGATACGCAGTATTTT. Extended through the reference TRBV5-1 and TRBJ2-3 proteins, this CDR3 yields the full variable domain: KAGVTQTPRYLIKTRGQQVTLSCSPISGHRSVSWYQQTPGQGLQFLFEYFSETQRNKGNFPGRFSGRQFSNSRSEMNVSTLELGDSALYLCASSRGASGGRPPTDTQYFGPGTRLTVL.